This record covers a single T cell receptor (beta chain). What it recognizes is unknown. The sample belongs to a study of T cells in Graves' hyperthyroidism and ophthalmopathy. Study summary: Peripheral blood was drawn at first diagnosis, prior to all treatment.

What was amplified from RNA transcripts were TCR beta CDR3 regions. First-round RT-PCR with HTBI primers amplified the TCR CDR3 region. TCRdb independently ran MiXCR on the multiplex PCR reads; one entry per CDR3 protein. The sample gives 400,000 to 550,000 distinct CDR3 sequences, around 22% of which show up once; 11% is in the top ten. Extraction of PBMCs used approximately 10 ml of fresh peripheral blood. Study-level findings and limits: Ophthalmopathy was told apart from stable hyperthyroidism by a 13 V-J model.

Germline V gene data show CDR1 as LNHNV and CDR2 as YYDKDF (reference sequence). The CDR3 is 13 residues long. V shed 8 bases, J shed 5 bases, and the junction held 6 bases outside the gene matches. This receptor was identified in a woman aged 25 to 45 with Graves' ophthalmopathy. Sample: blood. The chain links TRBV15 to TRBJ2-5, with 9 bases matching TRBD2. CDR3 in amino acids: CATGSLAGETQYF. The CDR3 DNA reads TGTGCCACCGGCTCTCTAGCGGGGGAGACCCAGTACTTC.